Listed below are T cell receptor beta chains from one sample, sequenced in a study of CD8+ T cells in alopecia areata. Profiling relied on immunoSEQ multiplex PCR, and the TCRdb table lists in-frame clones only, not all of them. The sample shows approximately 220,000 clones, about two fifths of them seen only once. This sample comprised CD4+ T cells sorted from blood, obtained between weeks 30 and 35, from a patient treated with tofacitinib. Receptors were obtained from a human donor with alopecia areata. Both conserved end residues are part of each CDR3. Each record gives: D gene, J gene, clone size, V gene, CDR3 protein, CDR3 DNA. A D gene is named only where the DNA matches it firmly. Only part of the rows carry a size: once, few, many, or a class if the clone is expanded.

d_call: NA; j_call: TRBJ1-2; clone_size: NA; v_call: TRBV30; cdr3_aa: CAWSVRVGGGYTF; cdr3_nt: TGTGCCTGGAGTGTACGAGTCGGTGGTGGCTACACCTTC
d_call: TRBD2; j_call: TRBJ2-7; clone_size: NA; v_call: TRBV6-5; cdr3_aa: CASSPGTSSSYEQYF; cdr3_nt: TGTGCCAGCAGCCCCGGGACTAGCTCTTCCTACGAGCAGTACTTC
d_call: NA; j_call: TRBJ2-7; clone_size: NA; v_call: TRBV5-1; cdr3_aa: CASSLGGHSDTMYDEQYF; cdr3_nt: TGCGCCAGCAGCTTGGGAGGACATTCGGACACCATGTATGACGAGCAGTACTTC
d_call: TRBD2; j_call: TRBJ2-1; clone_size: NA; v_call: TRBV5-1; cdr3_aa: CASSFGGGAEGEQFF; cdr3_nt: TGCGCCAGCAGCTTTGGCGGGGGGGCCGAAGGGGAGCAGTTCTTC
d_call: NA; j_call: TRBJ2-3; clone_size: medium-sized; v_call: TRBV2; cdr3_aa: CASSELGLTDTQYF; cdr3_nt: TGTGCCAGCAGTGAGTTGGGCCTCACAGATACGCAGTATTTT
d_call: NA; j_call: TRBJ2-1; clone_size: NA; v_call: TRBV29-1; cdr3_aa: CSVAGGSSYNEQFF; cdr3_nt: TGCAGCGTTGCCGGGGGAAGCTCCTACAATGAGCAGTTCTTC
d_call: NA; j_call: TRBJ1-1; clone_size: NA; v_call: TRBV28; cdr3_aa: CASSSHPSVNTEAFF; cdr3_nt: TGTGCCAGCAGTTCTCACCCGAGCGTGAACACTGAAGCTTTCTTT
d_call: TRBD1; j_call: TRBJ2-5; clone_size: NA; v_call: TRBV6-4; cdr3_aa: CASSPGTGGKETQYF; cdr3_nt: TGTGCCAGCAGTCCCGGGACAGGGGGAAAAGAGACCCAGTACTTC
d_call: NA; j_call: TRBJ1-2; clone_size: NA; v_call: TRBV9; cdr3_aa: CASSDQGRGANYGYTF; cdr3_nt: TGTGCCAGCAGCGACCAGGGGAGGGGAGCTAACTATGGCTACACCTTC
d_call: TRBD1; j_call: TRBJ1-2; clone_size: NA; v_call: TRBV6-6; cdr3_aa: CASKPRTGGGSYTF; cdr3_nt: TGTGCCAGCAAGCCCCGGACAGGGGGAGGGAGCTACACCTTC
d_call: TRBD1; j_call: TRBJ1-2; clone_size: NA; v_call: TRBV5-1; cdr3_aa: CASSFDRGYGYTF; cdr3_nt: TGCGCCAGCAGCTTCGACAGGGGCTATGGCTACACCTTC
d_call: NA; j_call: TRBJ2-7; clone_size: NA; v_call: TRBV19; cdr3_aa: CASSTPGLRYEQYF; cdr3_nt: TGTGCCAGTAGTACTCCGGGACTCCGATACGAGCAGTACTTC
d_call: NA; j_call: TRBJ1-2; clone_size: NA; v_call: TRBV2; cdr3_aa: CASRGERTNYGYTF; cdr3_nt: TGTGCCAGCAGGGGAGAGCGTACTAACTATGGCTACACCTTC
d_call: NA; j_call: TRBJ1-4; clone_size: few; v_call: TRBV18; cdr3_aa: CASSPRNEKLFF; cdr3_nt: TGTGCCAGCTCACCACGTAATGAAAAACTGTTTTTT
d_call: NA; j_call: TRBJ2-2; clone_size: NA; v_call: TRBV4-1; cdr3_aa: CASSRSGLETGELFF; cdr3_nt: TGCGCCAGCAGCCGGAGCGGCCTGGAAACCGGGGAGCTGTTTTTT
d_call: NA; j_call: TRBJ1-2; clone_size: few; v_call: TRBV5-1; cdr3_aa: CASSLTGSYGYTF; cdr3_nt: TGCGCCAGCAGCTTAACAGGGAGCTATGGCTACACCTTC
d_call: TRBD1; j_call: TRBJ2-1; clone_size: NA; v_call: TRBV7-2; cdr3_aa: CASSFDRGAYNEQFF; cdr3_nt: TGTGCCAGCAGCTTCGACAGGGGCGCCTACAATGAGCAGTTCTTC
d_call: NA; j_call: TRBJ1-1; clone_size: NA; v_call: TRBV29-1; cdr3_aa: CSGDSGTEAFF; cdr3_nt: TGCAGCGGAGACTCCGGGACCGAAGCTTTCTTT
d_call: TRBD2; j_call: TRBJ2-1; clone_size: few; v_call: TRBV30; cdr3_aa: CAWSGNKAGSSYNEQFF; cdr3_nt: TGTGCCTGGAGTGGGAACAAAGCGGGGAGCTCCTACAATGAGCAGTTCTTC
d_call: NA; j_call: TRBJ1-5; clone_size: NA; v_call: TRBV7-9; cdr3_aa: CASSESGAYSNQPQHF; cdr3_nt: TGTGCCAGCAGCGAATCAGGAGCGTATAGCAATCAGCCCCAGCATTTT
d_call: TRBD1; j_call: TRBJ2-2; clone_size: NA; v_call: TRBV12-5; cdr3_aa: CASATGTGKFAGELFF; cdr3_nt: TGTGCTAGTGCCACCGGGACAGGGAAGTTCGCCGGGGAGCTGTTTTTT
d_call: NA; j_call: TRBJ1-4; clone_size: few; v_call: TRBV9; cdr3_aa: CASSVQDRTNEKLFF; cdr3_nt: TGTGCCAGCAGCGTCCAGGACCGGACTAATGAAAAACTGTTTTTT
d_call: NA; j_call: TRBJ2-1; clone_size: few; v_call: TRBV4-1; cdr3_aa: CASSPRGRSSYNEQFF; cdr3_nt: TGCGCCAGCAGCCCCCGAGGGCGGAGCTCCTACAATGAGCAGTTCTTC
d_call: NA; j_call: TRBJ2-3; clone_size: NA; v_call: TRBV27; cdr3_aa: CARTQGETDTQYF; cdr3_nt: TGTGCCAGGACACAGGGTGAGACAGATACGCAGTATTTT
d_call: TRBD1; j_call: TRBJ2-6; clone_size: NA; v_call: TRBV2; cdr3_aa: CASSRTGSGANVLTF; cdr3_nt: TGTGCCAGCAGTCGGACAGGGTCTGGGGCCAACGTCCTGACTTTC
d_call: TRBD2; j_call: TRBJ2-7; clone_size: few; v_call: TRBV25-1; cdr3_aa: CAVEQREGYEQYF; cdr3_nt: TGTGCCGTAGAACAACGGGAGGGCTACGAGCAGTACTTC
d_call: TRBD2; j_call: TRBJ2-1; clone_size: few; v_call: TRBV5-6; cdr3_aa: CASSLEILAGGRYNEQFF; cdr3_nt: TGTGCCAGCAGCCTAGAGATACTAGCGGGAGGGCGTTACAATGAGCAGTTCTTC
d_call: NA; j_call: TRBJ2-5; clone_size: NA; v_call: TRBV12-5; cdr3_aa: CASGRTQETQYF; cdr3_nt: TGTGCTAGTGGACGGACTCAAGAGACCCAGTACTTC
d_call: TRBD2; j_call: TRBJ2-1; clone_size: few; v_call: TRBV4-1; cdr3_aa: CASRAGGPWDEQFF; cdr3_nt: TGCGCCAGCAGAGCGGGGGGGCCGTGGGATGAGCAGTTCTTC
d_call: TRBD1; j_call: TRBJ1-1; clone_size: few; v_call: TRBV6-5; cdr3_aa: CASNVQGGNTEAFF; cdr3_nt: TGTGCCAGCAACGTACAGGGGGGGAACACTGAAGCTTTCTTT
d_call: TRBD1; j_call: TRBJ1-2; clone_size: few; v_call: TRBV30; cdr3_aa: CAWATGGNYGYTF; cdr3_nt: TGTGCCTGGGCCACAGGGGGAAACTATGGCTACACCTTC
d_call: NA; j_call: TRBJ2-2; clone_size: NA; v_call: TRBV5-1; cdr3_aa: CASSLTPNTGELFF; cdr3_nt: TGCGCCAGCAGCTTAACTCCTAACACCGGGGAGCTGTTTTTT
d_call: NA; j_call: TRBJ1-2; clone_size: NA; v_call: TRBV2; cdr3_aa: CASSKENYGYTF; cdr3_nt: TGTGCCAGCAGCAAGGAAAACTATGGCTACACCTTC
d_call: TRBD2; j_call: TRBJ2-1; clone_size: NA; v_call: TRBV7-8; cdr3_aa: CASRRSRLAGINEQFF; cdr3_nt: TGTGCCAGCAGACGATCTCGACTAGCGGGGATCAATGAGCAGTTCTTC
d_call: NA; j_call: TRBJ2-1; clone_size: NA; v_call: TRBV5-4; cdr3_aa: CASSSPNYNEQFF; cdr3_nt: TGTGCCAGCAGCTCACCCAATTACAATGAGCAGTTCTTC
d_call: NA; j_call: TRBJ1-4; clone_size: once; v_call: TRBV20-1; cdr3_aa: CSAQLEKLFF; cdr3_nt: TGCAGTGCTCAATTAGAAAAACTGTTTTTT
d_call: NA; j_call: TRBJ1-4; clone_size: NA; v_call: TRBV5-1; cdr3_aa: CASSSQDLSATNEKLFF; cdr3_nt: TGCGCCAGCAGCTCCCAAGACCTATCCGCAACTAATGAAAAACTGTTTTTT
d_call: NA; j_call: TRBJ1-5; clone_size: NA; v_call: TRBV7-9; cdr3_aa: CASSLDLDNQPQHF; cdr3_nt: TGTGCCAGCAGCTTGGACCTGGACAATCAGCCCCAGCATTTT
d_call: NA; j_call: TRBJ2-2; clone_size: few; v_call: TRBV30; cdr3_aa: CAWALGPNTGELFF; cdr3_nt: TGTGCCTGGGCCTTGGGTCCGAACACCGGGGAGCTGTTTTTT
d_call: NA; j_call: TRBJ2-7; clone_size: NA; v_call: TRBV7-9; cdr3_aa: CASSRSYEQYF; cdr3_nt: TGTGCCAGCAGCCGATCCTACGAGCAGTACTTC
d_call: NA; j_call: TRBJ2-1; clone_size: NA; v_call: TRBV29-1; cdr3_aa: CSVLVWHLSSYNEQFF; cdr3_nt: TGCAGCGTTCTCGTATGGCACCTTAGCTCCTACAATGAGCAGTTCTTC
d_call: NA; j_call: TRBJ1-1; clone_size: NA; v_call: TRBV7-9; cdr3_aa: CASSSLGAVTEAFF; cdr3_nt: TGTGCCAGCAGCTCGCTTGGCGCGGTGACTGAAGCTTTCTTT
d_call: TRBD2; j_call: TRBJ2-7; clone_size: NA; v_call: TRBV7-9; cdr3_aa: CASTQPGLAGYEQYF; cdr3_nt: TGTGCCAGCACCCAACCGGGACTAGCGGGGTACGAGCAGTACTTC
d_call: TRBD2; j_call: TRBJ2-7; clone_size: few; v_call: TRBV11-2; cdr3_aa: CASSFTGGVFVGEQYF; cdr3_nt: TGTGCCAGCAGCTTCACGGGGGGTGTATTTGTAGGCGAGCAGTACTTC
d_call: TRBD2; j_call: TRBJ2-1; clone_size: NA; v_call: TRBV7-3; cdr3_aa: CASSPRTSGGDNEQFF; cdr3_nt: TGTGCCAGCAGCCCTCGGACTAGCGGGGGAGACAATGAGCAGTTCTTC